This T cell receptor (beta chain) appears in the sequencing data of a study of blood T cell repertoires in COVID-19 (dated by TCRdb to about 2020). Notes on the research overall: Collaborator samples came from the United States, Italy and Spain and covered acute and convalescent phases of COVID-19. The repertoires were released in a freely available public database meant as a resource for research on the immune response to SARS-CoV-2. The dataset comprised deeply sampled blood TCRbeta repertoires from subjects exposed to, actively infected with, or recovered from COVID-19. HLA class I and class II types, where available, came from metadata supplied by the sample provider rather than from assay-based typing. The prospective study material was composed of cDNA or gDNA derived from T cells, B-cell-depleted T cells, or PBMCs. A de-identified subject ID, COVID-19 status, age in years and sex were almost always included in the sample metadata. Samples came from the ongoing ImmuneRACE study (first 160 participants) plus 1,254 subjects from 6 global collaborators.

The collaborating institutions used their own protocols to collect whole blood in K2EDTA tubes. For TCRbeta analysis, collaborator samples were shipped as frozen whole blood, as isolated PBMCs, or as DNA extracted from either sample type. The germline V gene gives CDR1 as SGDLS and CDR2 as YYNGEE. The CDR3 covers 17 residues, taking in both the cysteine and the phenylalanine. The read is trimmed to its CDR3 DNA, 51 bases read in frame from base 1. V trim: 3 bases; J trim: 1 base; unmatched bases: 5. TCRbeta CDR3 regions were amplified from genomic DNA by means of the immunoSEQ Assay, a bias-controlled multiplex PCR. As for the original processing: The number of nucleated cells in each sample was estimated from the amplification of reference gene primers within the assay. To quantify the absolute abundance of each unique TCRbeta CDR3 rearrangement, sequence reads were collapsed and filtered. For each sample, productive Simpson clonality was calculated by taking the square root of Simpson's diversity index across productive rearrangements. In its TCRdb copy, this immuneACCESS table keeps in-frame sequences only and misses some clones. Where compared with another copy, unresolved V genes explain less than half of these, and the others have no known cause. V, J and clone size were drawn from that table, and D and trimming were deduced from the DNA. The sample data list about 46,000 clones, and approximately 90% of these were observed just once. The top ten clonotypes cover 2.5% to 3.5% of the sample.

About this clone itself: Its target antigen remains unknown. Qualities for individual bases were not recorded, and no much larger clone is one base off.

Overall study outcomes, separate from this receptor: The quantity of clinical and demographic metadata differed by source and by participant and was supplied without curation.

This receptor was obtained from a man aged 45-65 years with acute or convalescent COVID-19. The chain employs TRBV9 and TRBJ2-3, with TRBD2 identical over 13 junction bases. The sample was peripheral blood. At the DNA level, the sequence is TGTGCCAGCAGCGCTCTCGGACTAGCGGGGGGCACAGATACGCAGTATTTT. This codes for CASSALGLAGGTDTQYF.